What follows are 16 T cell receptor beta chains derived from one specimen sequenced in a study of blood T cells in healthy people across ages. Next came a second PCR, run for about 7 to 12 cycles, which used a sample-barcoded 5' primer along with a J-beta primer mix. TCRdb fed the 5' RACE reads into MiXCR, producing one record per CDR3 protein. The sample consists of more than 500,000 distinct CDR3 sequences, 27% of them appearing once. Sequenced input: blood. These receptors originate from a woman in her 70s in good health.

The V gene is TRBV29-1, the J gene TRBJ2-1, with D perhaps matching TRBD1 (6 bases). The closer fit of TRBJ2-5 to the DNA end suggests the J call may be wrong. The CDR3 is 12 residues long. Germline loops: CDR1 SQVTM, CDR2 ANQGSEA. The chain's CDR3 is CSVMDSWETQYF. CDR3 bases: TGCAGCGTCATGGACAGTTGGGAGACCCAGTACTTC.

In regard to this clonotype: The conserved phenylalanine or tryptophan normally closing the CDR3 is absent here, so this likely arose from a read error. The V and J genes are TRBV6-1 and TRBJ2-4; TRBD1 matches 8 bases. The V and J ends lost 8 bases and 6 bases, in that order; junction bases with no gene match: 6. The CDR3 is 13 amino acids. CDR1 is MNHNS and CDR2 is SASEGT in the germline V gene. In nucleotides, the CDR3 is TGTGCCAGCCTACTACAGGGGGGAAACATTCAGTACCTC. This sequence encodes CASLLQGGNIQYL.

There are a few counts of this clonotype. The J gene is TRBJ2-7, the V gene TRBV6-4; D unclear. Trimming removed 5 bases at V and 6 bases at J, with 11 bases between. Germline CDR1 and CDR2: MRHNA and SNTAGT. This CDR3 comprises 12 residues. The CDR3 region has the DNA TGTGCCAGCAGTCCCTTTGTGGGCGAGCAGTACTTC. Its protein product is CASSPFVGEQYF.

This clonotype has only a few counts. This chain joins TRBV29-1 and TRBJ2-1; TRBD2 aligns across 7 bases. J lost 6 bases, V lost 7 bases, and 15 bases had no gene match. The CDR3 is 15 residues long. CDR1 SQVTM and CDR2 ANQGSEA come from the germline V gene. The CDR3 protein is CSERESGTIGNEQFF. In DNA form, the CDR3 reads TGCAGCGAGAGAGAATCCGGGACTATCGGCAATGAGCAGTTCTTC.

In the case of this clonotype: Germline is not matched at one junction end, which may reflect a read error. The chain couples TRBV7-9 to TRBJ1-2, with 7 bases identical to TRBD1. The CDR3 covers 12 residues. The germline V gene encodes CDR1 SEHNR and CDR2 FQNEAQ (reference sequence). The DNA of the CDR3 is TGTGCCAGCAGCTCGGGACAGCCCCCCAATGGATTC. Translating gives CASSSGQPPNGF.

The chain recombines TRBV10-3 with TRBJ2-3; D not resolved. Looked up from germline, CDR1 is ENHRY and CDR2 is SYGVKD. Trimming took 10 bases from V and 2 from J, leaving 22 bases between them. The CDR3 length is 16 residues. CDR3 residues: CASSQTRLFSTDTQYF. CDR3 DNA sequence: TGTGCCAGCAGCCAAACGAGACTCTTCTCCACAGATACGCAGTATTTT.

This rearrangement joins TRBV7-2 to TRBJ2-7; D possibly corresponds to TRBD2 (5 bases). V was trimmed by 1 base and J by 0 bases, leaving 10 bases between them. The V gene's germline CDR1 is SGHTA and CDR2 FQGNSA. This CDR3 region has 15 residues. CDR3 sequence (DNA): TGTGCCAGCAGCTTAGTGCCTGGGAGCTCCTACGAGCAGTACTTC. Its translation is CASSLVPGSSYEQYF.

This chain links TRBV5-1 with TRBJ1-2, with 10 bases aligning to TRBD1. Germline-derived CDR1 and CDR2 are SGHRS and YFSETQ. The CDR3 loop spans 15 amino acids. Trimming cost V 4 bases and J 4 bases; bases outside gene matches: 7. CDR3 in DNA: TGCGCCAGCAGCCCGGGACAGGGGTCTCTCTATGGCTACACCTTC. Translation: CASSPGQGSLYGYTF.

CDR3: CASRPRLAGETSTDTQYF. CDR3 bases: TGTGCCAGCAGACCCCGACTAGCGGGAGAGACAAGCACAGATACGCAGTATTTT. The chain employs TRBV12-3 or TRBV12-4 and TRBJ2-3, with 12 bases that match TRBD2. There are 18 residues in the CDR3. V was pared by 6 bases and J by 0 bases, with 10 bases of the junction left unmatched.

This clonotype was found a few times. V is TRBV12-3 or TRBV12-4 and J is TRBJ1-5; no definite D call. V lost 5 bases to trimming and J lost 1 base, with 6 bases between them. The CDR3 has 13 residues. Written as DNA, the CDR3 is TGTGCCAGCAGTGTTCAGAGCAATCAGCCCCAGCATTTT. Its translation: CASSVQSNQPQHF.

The chain carries TRBV28 and TRBJ2-7; possibly TRBD1 or TRBD2 for D (5 bases each). CDR1 is MDHEN, CDR2 SYDVKM, per germline. CDR3 length: 15 residues. The V end lost 2 bases, the J end lost 6 bases, and 17 bases lay between the germline ends. In nucleotides, the CDR3 is TGTGCCAGCAGTTTAACCCTCCAAGGGGAGTTCGAGCAGTACTTC. It encodes CASSLTLQGEFEQYF.

A few counts support this clonotype. The chain joins TRBV7-2 to TRBJ2-1; no clear D gene. The end of the DNA fits TRBJ2-7 better, so the J call may be wrong. The CDR3 has 13 residues. Germline values: CDR1 SGHTA, CDR2 FQGNSA. The CDR3 here is CASSLGIVGEQYF. As DNA, the CDR3 is TGTGCCAGCAGCTTAGGAATAGTGGGGGAGCAGTACTTC.

There are a few counts of this clonotype. This chain links TRBV4-3 with TRBJ2-3, with D hard to call. The CDR3 spans 16 residues. V lost 4 bases and J lost 0, with 14 bases in between. The germline V gene has CDR1 LGHNA and CDR2 YSLEER. This chain's CDR3 is CASSPSGGPSTDTQYF. Written as DNA, the CDR3 is TGCGCCAGCAGCCCCTCAGGCGGACCTAGCACAGATACGCAGTATTTT.

The rearrangement links TRBV6-1 to TRBJ2-2; 9 positions agree with TRBD1. CDR1 and CDR2 (germline): MNHNS, SASEGT. CDR3 length equals 16 residues. With V trimmed by 7 bases and J by 1 base, 7 bases remained unmatched. The chain's CDR3 is CASKDRGRLNTGELFF. The CDR3 nucleotides are TGTGCCAGCAAGGACAGGGGAAGGTTGAACACCGGGGAGCTGTTTTTT.

The chain carries TRBV7-8 and TRBJ1-1; no reliable D call. V was clipped by 1 base and J by 10 bases, with 10 bases between them. The CDR3 covers 12 residues. CDR1 and CDR2 (germline): SGHVS, FQNEAQ. CDR3 coding DNA: TGTGCCAGCAGCTTAGTTTACGGGGTAGCTTTCTTT. This gives the protein CASSLVYGVAFF. The whole variable domain, remainder taken from reference TRBV7-8 and TRBJ1-1, is GAGVSQSPRYKVAKRGQDVALRCDPISGHVSLFWYQQALGQGPEFLTYFQNEAQLDKSGLPSDRFFAERPEGSVSTLKIQRTQQEDSAVYLCASSLVYGVAFFGQGTRLTVV.

This clonotype was seen a few times. This chain joins TRBV12-3 or TRBV12-4 and TRBJ2-7; TRBD1 agrees at 10 bases. After removal of 3 bases from V and 5 bases from J, the junction contained 4 bases not matched to a gene. This CDR3 has 14 amino acids. The CDR3 sequence: CASSLQGTGDEQYF. The DNA for the CDR3 is TGTGCCAGCAGTTTGCAAGGGACAGGGGACGAGCAGTACTTC.